Following are 20 T cell receptor beta chains from one sample sequenced in a study of T cell responses to AZD1222 COVID-19 vaccine. Only in-frame clones appear in the TCRdb table, and some are missing; sequencing was by immunoSEQ multiplex PCR. The sample contains approximately 74,000 clones, 80% to 85% of which appear only once. The specimen was peripheral blood, collected on day 0 of AZD1222 vaccination. Receptors were obtained from an adult in good health.

V is TRBV27 and J is TRBJ2-6, with D hard to call. CDR1 and CDR2 from the germline V gene are MNHEY and SMNVEV (reference sequence). V was clipped by 4 bases and J by 2 bases, with 12 bases between them. The CDR3 has 16 amino acids. The CDR3 DNA sequence: TGTGCCAGCAGTTCCTACTCCGACCCTGGGGCCAACGTCCTGACTTTC. This sequence encodes CASSSYSDPGANVLTF.

The chain joins TRBV6-5 to TRBJ2-5; the match to TRBD2 covers 11 bases. The CDR3 extends over 15 amino acids. The ends lost 6 bases at V and 5 bases at J; junction bases unmatched: 8. Germline V CDR1 and CDR2: MNHEY, SVGAGI. The CDR3 DNA sequence: TGTGCCAGCAGCTCCACTAGCGGGGGCGCGGAGACCCAGTACTTC. Translating gives CASSSTSGGAETQYF.

The J gene is TRBJ1-6, the V gene TRBV19, with 7 positions matching TRBD1. The CDR3 sequence is 17 residues long. The V gene's germline CDR1 is LNHDA and CDR2 SQIVND (reference sequence). Trimming at V came to 5 bases and at J to 9 bases, leaving 16 bases not matched to a gene. CDR3 region: CASSPPQGTPPSSPLHF. CDR3 nucleotides: TGTGCCAGTAGTCCCCCACAGGGGACTCCGCCAAGTTCACCCCTCCACTTT.

The CDR3 is CSVGRQGGPREQYF. CDR3 DNA sequence: TGCAGCGTTGGGAGACAGGGAGGTCCTCGAGAGCAGTACTTC. The chain uses TRBV29-1 and TRBJ2-7, with TRBD1 as a possible D gene (7 bases). Between the trimmed V and J ends, which lost 4 bases and 7 bases, there was a span of 20 bases. The CDR3 sequence is 14 residues long. Per germline, CDR1 SQVTM and CDR2 ANQGSEA.

The gene calls are TRBV6-5 and TRBJ2-3; a possible D gene is TRBD1 (6 bases). With 7 bases removed from V and 3 bases from J, the gap between germline ends came to 11 bases. The CDR3 sequence is 13 residues long. The germline CDR1 and CDR2 sequences are MNHEY and SVGAGI. The DNA for the CDR3 is TGTGCCAGCACCCAGGGGCCGACAGATACGCAGTATTTT. This sequence encodes CASTQGPTDTQYF.

The V call is TRBV18, the J call TRBJ1-5; D might be TRBD1 (5 bases). The germline gives CDR1 KGHSH, CDR2 LQKENI. V was trimmed by 3 bases and J by 2 bases, leaving 5 bases between them. The CDR3 has 13 amino acids. The CDR3 reads CASSPGGNQPQHF. The CDR3 coding sequence is TGTGCCAGCTCACCGGGGGGCAATCAGCCCCAGCATTTT.

V and J are TRBV5-8 and TRBJ2-7; 10 bases agree with TRBD2. The V gene's germline CDR1 is SGHTS and CDR2 YDEGEE. The ends lost 2 bases at V and 5 bases at J; junction bases unmatched: 13. The CDR3 consists of 17 residues. This CDR3 reads CASSFRPAGGVVHEQYF. For the CDR3, the DNA is TGTGCCAGCAGCTTCAGGCCAGCGGGGGGGGTAGTACACGAGCAGTACTTC.

The chain combines TRBV5-1 with TRBJ2-1; TRBD2 aligns across 14 bases. The CDR3 has 16 amino acids. The germline V gene encodes CDR1 SGHRS and CDR2 YFSETQ. The ends lost 3 bases at V and 7 bases at J; junction bases unmatched: 6. For the CDR3, the DNA is TGCGCCAGCAGCTCCCCCGGGACTAGCGGGAGTAATGAGCAGTTCTTC. Amino acids: CASSSPGTSGSNEQFF.

The chain joins TRBV7-9 to TRBJ1-1; TRBD1 is a possible D gene (5 bases). V dropped 1 base and J dropped 5 bases, with 11 bases sitting between them. This CDR3 is 14 amino acids long. Per germline, CDR1 SEHNR and CDR2 FQNEAQ (reference sequence). The CDR3 is CASSLVQGGTEAFF. CDR3 coding DNA: TGTGCCAGCAGCTTAGTCCAGGGTGGAACTGAAGCTTTCTTT.

V is TRBV6-2 or TRBV6-3 and J is TRBJ1-2; D remains unclear. Germline assignment: CDR1 MNHEY and CDR2 SVGEGT. CDR3 length: 13 amino acids. V shed 6 bases and J shed 5 bases, with 13 bases lying between them. The CDR3 loop reads CASSLQEPYGYTF. CDR3 DNA sequence: TGTGCCAGCAGCCTCCAGGAACCGTATGGCTACACCTTC.

The rearrangement uses TRBV7-9 and TRBJ2-2, with a tentative D call TRBD1 (5 bases). CDR3 length equals 12 residues. Germline V gives CDR1 SEHNR, CDR2 FQNEAQ (reference sequence). Trimming left V 4 bases short and J 9 bases short, with 9 bases between. CDR3 sequence reads: CASSSQGRELFF. CDR3 DNA: TGTGCCAGCAGCTCCCAGGGCAGGGAGCTGTTTTTT.

The genes are TRBV9 and TRBJ1-2; TRBD1 matches 7 bases. The CDR3 spans 14 residues. In germline, CDR1 is SGDLS, CDR2 YYNGEE. J gave up 3 bases and V 3 bases, and 5 bases lay outside the gene matches. CDR3 DNA: TGTGCCAGCAGCGCCCCAGGGGGGCACTATGGCTACACCTTC. Its translation is CASSAPGGHYGYTF.

CDR3 in amino acids: CASSPPNTYTEAFF. The CDR3 bases are TGTGCCAGCAGCCCACCTAACACTTACACTGAAGCTTTCTTT. V is TRBV5-8 and J is TRBJ1-1; D is ambiguous. CDR3 length: 14 amino acids. V lost 4 bases and J lost 3, with 13 bases in between. Germline V CDR1 and CDR2: SGHTS, YDEGEE.

This sequence joins TRBV5-4 and TRBJ2-7, with D unresolved. Germline loops: CDR1 SGHNT, CDR2 YYREEE (reference sequence). There are 15 residues in the CDR3. V lost 0 bases, J lost 4 bases, and 14 bases lay in between. The CDR3 DNA follows: TGTGCCAGCAGCTTGGGCCCAGACCCCTCTTACGAGCAGTACTTC. Its translation: CASSLGPDPSYEQYF.

This chain connects TRBV6-5 to TRBJ2-1; the match to TRBD1 covers 10 bases. Unmatched junction bases numbered 8, after V lost 6 bases and J lost 6 bases. The CDR3 length is 15 residues. Germline CDR1 reads MNHEY; CDR2 reads SVGAGI. CDR3 residues: CASRVGTGEINEQFF. CDR3 in DNA: TGTGCCAGCAGGGTCGGGACAGGGGAGATCAATGAGCAGTTCTTC.

This clone was seen only once. The V call is TRBV18, the J call TRBJ1-5; 9 bases align to TRBD1. CDR1 and CDR2 (germline): KGHSH, LQKENI. The CDR3 loop spans 15 amino acids. Losses at the gene ends were 4 bases for V and 2 bases for J; bases not matched to a gene: 3. The CDR3 spells CASSQGQGRNQPQHF. CDR3 in DNA: TGTGCCAGCTCACAAGGACAGGGGCGCAATCAGCCCCAGCATTTT.

V is TRBV30 and J is TRBJ2-1; no clear D. V was shortened by 3 bases and J by 11 bases, with 14 bases between the two germline ends. This CDR3 has 12 residues. Germline V gene data show CDR1 as GTSNPN and CDR2 as SVGIG (reference sequence). In nucleotides, the CDR3 is TGTGCCTGGAGGCTTCAAGATCCAAAGCAGTTCTTC. Its protein is CAWRLQDPKQFF.

The V call is TRBV27, the J call TRBJ1-2; D is unclear. Trimming took off 4 bases at V and 9 bases at J, with 18 bases between the two ends. Germline assignment: CDR1 MNHEY and CDR2 SMNVEV (reference sequence). CDR3 length: 14 residues. The CDR3: CASSSMDLPWSYTF. The CDR3 DNA is TGTGCCAGCAGTTCCATGGACCTCCCGTGGAGCTACACCTTC.

The chain has TRBV7-9 and TRBJ1-3; D remains unclear. This CDR3 region has 11 residues. Germline values: CDR1 SEHNR, CDR2 FQNEAQ (reference sequence). The germline V and J ends were trimmed by 5 bases and 3 bases, with 2 bases remaining between them. In nucleotides, the CDR3 is TGTGCCAGCAGCAATGGAAACACCATATATTTT. Its protein is CASSNGNTIYF.

The genes are TRBV6-1 and TRBJ1-1; 9 bases map to TRBD1. The junction had 9 bases not matched to a gene; V was cut back by 4 bases and J by 3 bases. The V gene's germline CDR1 is MNHNS and CDR2 SASEGT. The CDR3 totals 16 residues. This CDR3 reads CASSAWTGDGHTEAFF. For the CDR3, the DNA is TGTGCCAGCAGTGCGTGGACAGGGGATGGGCACACTGAAGCTTTCTTT.